This TCR beta chain was obtained from a study of T cells in Graves' hyperthyroidism and ophthalmopathy. Clinicians diagnosed patients from clinical symptoms, serum thyroxine and TRAb, thyroid ultrasound and orbital computed tomography. This clonotype was found a few times. TCR beta CDR3 regions were amplified from RNA transcripts. Primed by the HTBI set, a first-round RT-PCR was run on the TCR CDR3. TCRdb independently ran MiXCR on the multiplex PCR reads; one entry per CDR3 protein. This table holds a few hundred thousand distinct CDR3 sequences, 11% to 15% found once. The sequence was collected from a woman in her thirties with Graves' hyperthyroidism that later progressed to Graves' ophthalmopathy. The specimen sequenced was blood.

In DNA form, the CDR3 reads TGTGCCAGCAGCCCCCCCCCCGGACAGATGGATTCACCCCTCCACTTT. Translation: CASSPPPGQMDSPLHF. The chain combines TRBV7-9 with TRBJ1-6, with D perhaps matching TRBD1 (6 bases). V lost 5 bases and J 8 bases, leaving 19 bases between the germline ends. The length of the CDR3 is 16 residues. The germline CDR1 and CDR2 sequences are SEHNR and FQNEAQ (reference sequence).